The following is a T cell receptor (beta chain) sequence with its context. Its antigen is not identified. Using immunoSEQ multiplex PCR, the repertoire was profiled, and TCRdb retains in-frame clones only, with some absent. The sample lists tens of thousands of clones; over 75% were seen once. These data are taken from a study of OX40 agonist ivuxolimab in advanced cancers. Broader study findings: By week 6 at 0.1 to 3.0 mg/kg, blood CD4+ and CD8+ T cells had expanded clonally.

CDR1 SGHRS and CDR2 YFSETQ come from the germline V gene. The ends were cut back, 1 base at V and 4 bases at J, with 9 bases in the middle. The length of the CDR3 is 14 residues. The sequence was collected from an adult with an advanced solid tumor such as melanoma, head and neck, liver or kidney cancer. Here the sequenced sample was CD4+ or CD8+ T cells sorted from blood, taken in a trial of the OX40 agonist ivuxolimab. The chain carries TRBV5-1 and TRBJ2-1; unclear D gene. CDR3 loop: CASSLQVGYNEQFF. The CDR3 coding sequence is TGCGCCAGCAGCTTGCAGGTGGGATACAATGAGCAGTTCTTC.